These 2 T cell receptor beta chains were sequenced from one sample in a study of long-term antiretroviral therapy in people with HIV. Run at survey level, the immunoSEQ assay was version v3.0. The assay was immunoSEQ multiplex PCR, and TCRdb's table has in-frame clones only and misses some. The sample shows roughly 19,000 clones, 80% to 95% of them seen only once. Material: unsorted PBMCs, obtained 4.4 years after starting antiretroviral therapy. The receptors derive from a woman aged 50 to 60 with HIV.

This chain joins TRBV7-9 and TRBJ2-7, with unresolved D. The CDR3 runs 14 residues. Germline lookup yields CDR1 SEHNR and CDR2 FQNEAQ (reference sequence). Between the trimmed V and J ends, which lost 1 base and 2 bases, there was a span of 9 bases. The CDR3, as DNA: TGTGCCAGCAGCTTAGGGGTCGGGCCCTACGAGCAGTACTTC. Its translation is CASSLGVGPYEQYF.

The rearrangement links TRBV5-1 to TRBJ1-6; TRBD1 matches 9 bases. The J segment lost 7 bases and the V segment lost 3 bases, leaving 8 bases of the junction unmatched. Germline values: CDR1 SGHRS, CDR2 YFSETQ. The CDR3 sequence is 16 residues long. The CDR3 DNA reads as TGCGCCAGCAGCTCGTCCTTCGACAGGGGGAATTCACCCCTCCACTTT. Amino acids: CASSSSFDRGNSPLHF.